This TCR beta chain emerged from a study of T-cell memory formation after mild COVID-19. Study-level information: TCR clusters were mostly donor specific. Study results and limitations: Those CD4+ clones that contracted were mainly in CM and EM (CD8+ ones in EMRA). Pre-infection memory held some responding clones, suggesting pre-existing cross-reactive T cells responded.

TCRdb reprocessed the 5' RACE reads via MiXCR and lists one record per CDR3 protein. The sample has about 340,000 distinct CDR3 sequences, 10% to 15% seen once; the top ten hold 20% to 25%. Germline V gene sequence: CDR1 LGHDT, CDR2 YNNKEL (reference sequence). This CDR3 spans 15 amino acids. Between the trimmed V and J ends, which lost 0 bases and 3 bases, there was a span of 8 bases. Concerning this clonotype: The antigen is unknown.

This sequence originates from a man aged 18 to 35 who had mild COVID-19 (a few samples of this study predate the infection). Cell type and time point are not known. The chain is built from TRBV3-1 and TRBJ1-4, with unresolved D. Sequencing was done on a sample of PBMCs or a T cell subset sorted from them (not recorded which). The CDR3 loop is CASSQDREANEKLFF. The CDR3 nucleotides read TGTGCCAGCAGCCAAGATCGGGAAGCTAATGAAAAACTGTTTTTT. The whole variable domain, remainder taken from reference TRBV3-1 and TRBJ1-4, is DTAVSQTPKYLVTQMGNDKSIKCEQNLGHDTMYWYKQDSKKFLKIMFSYNNKELIINETVPNRFSPKSPDKAHLNLHINSLELGDSAVYFCASSQDREANEKLFFGSGTQLSVL.